This entry lists 25 T cell receptor beta chains sequenced from one sample in a study of identical twins. MiXCR, run by TCRdb on the 5' RACE reads, gives a single entry per CDR3 protein. This table holds around 1.7 million distinct CDR3 sequences, 25% to 35% found once. The sample consisted of cord blood. These TCRs come from a newborn girl in good health.

Regarding this clonotype: This may come from a read error, since a much larger clone is one base off. The chain combines TRBV29-1 with TRBJ2-7, with a possible D match to TRBD1 (5 bases). Trimming shortened V by 8 bases and J by 6 bases, and 20 bases separated the two germline ends. Germline V gene lookup returns CDR1 SQVTM and CDR2 ANQGSEA. The CDR3 is made up of 13 amino acids. The CDR3 sequence: CSIVTGPPSEQYF. The DNA for the CDR3 is TGCAGCATTGTCACAGGTCCTCCGAGCGAGCAGTACTTC.

This rearrangement joins TRBV24-1 to TRBJ2-3; D is possibly TRBD1 (6 bases). Per the germline V gene, CDR1 is KGHDR and CDR2 is SFDVKD. Trimming shortened V by 1 base and J by 6 bases, and 10 bases separated the two germline ends. CDR3 size: 14 residues. CDR3 DNA: TGTGCCACCAGTGATTTCTCCCAGGGGGATACGCAGTATTTT. Protein product: CATSDFSQGDTQYF.

On this clonotype: Germline and junction disagree at one end, which may indicate a read error. The rearrangement joins TRBV3-1 to TRBJ2-1; D uncertain. Germline V CDR1 and CDR2: LGHDT, YNNKEL (reference sequence). The CDR3 extends over 12 amino acids. The DNA of the CDR3 is TGTGCCAGCAGCCAATTCCCCAATGACCAGTTCTTC. This gives the protein CASSQFPNDQFF.

This clonotype turned up a few times. This chain joins TRBV12-3 or TRBV12-4 and TRBJ2-7, with 9 bases aligning to TRBD1. The CDR3 has 14 residues. The junction had 4 bases not matched to a gene; V was cut back by 2 bases and J by 5 bases. The CDR3: CASSLRDRVHEQYF. The CDR3 DNA reads TGTGCCAGCAGTTTAAGGGACAGGGTCCACGAGCAGTACTTC.

A few counts support this clonotype. The J gene is TRBJ2-4, the V gene TRBV5-1; TRBD1 agrees at 9 bases. The V segment lost 0 bases and the J segment 2 bases; nucleotides outside the gene matches: 6. The CDR3 totals 17 residues. CDR1 SGHRS and CDR2 YFSETQ come from the germline V gene. DNA for the CDR3: TGCGCCAGCAGCTTGGCCGGACAGGGGATGTCCAAAAACATTCAGTACTTC. Amino acids: CASSLAGQGMSKNIQYF.

The V call is TRBV20-1, the J call TRBJ2-3; TRBD2 matches at 7 bases. The V and J ends lost 2 bases and 0 bases, in that order; junction bases with no gene match: 2. Germline lookup yields CDR1 DFQATT and CDR2 SNEGSKA (reference sequence). The CDR3 is made up of 14 amino acids. The CDR3, as DNA: TGCAGTGCTAGAAAAGCGGGGAGCACAGATACGCAGTATTTT. It translates to CSARKAGSTDTQYF.

The rearrangement joins TRBV27 to TRBJ2-1; 8 nucleotides match TRBD1. CDR3 length: 17 amino acids. The germline gives CDR1 MNHEY, CDR2 SMNVEV (reference sequence). The V gene end was trimmed by 4 bases and the J gene end by 0 bases; junction bases not matched to a gene: 8. The CDR3 reads CASSSPRQGSSYNEQFF. The CDR3 DNA reads as TGTGCCAGCAGTTCCCCCAGACAGGGGAGCTCCTACAATGAGCAGTTCTTC.

The sample holds many counts of this clonotype. The chain links TRBV12-3 or TRBV12-4 to TRBJ2-7; D call uncertain. The CDR3 sequence is 11 residues long. Deletions cut 3 bases from V and 6 bases from J, with 6 bases between. The CDR3 DNA reads as TGTGCCAGCAGTTTTCTCGGCGAGCAGTACTTC. It specifies CASSFLGEQYF.

As for this clonotype: A much more abundant neighbour one base away suggests this may be a read error. V is TRBV20-1 and J is TRBJ2-4; D ambiguous. The better agreement between TRBJ2-7 and the DNA end casts doubt on the J call. Germline V gives CDR1 DFQATT, CDR2 SNEGSKA (reference sequence). The CDR3 is made up of 12 amino acids. The CDR3: CSSIGYSYEQYF. For the CDR3, the DNA is TGCAGTTCTATCGGGTACTCCTACGAGCAGTACTTC.

This clonotype was observed a few times. This CDR3 reads CASSADSFLHTF. The CDR3 DNA reads TGTGCCAGCAGCGCGGACAGTTTTCTCCACACCTTC. This chain uses TRBV7-9 with TRBJ1-2; D may be TRBD1 (6 bases). CDR1 SEHNR and CDR2 FQNEAQ come from the germline V gene (reference sequence). The CDR3 totals 12 residues. V lost 5 bases and J 12 bases, leaving 16 bases between the germline ends.

The CDR3, as DNA: TGTGCCAGCAGCCCGGGTGGGCTTCTCGCCTACAATGAGCAGTACTTC. It translates to CASSPGGLLAYNEQYF. This rearrangement joins TRBV12-3 or TRBV12-4 to TRBJ2-1; D gene uncertain. The assigned J gene may be wrong: the sequence end matches TRBJ2-7 better. The CDR3 consists of 16 residues.

The chain recombines TRBV12-3 or TRBV12-4 with TRBJ2-1; the match to TRBD2 covers 9 bases. The CDR3 spans 15 residues. Trimming removed 3 bases from V and 7 bases from J; junction bases left unmatched: 7. The CDR3 is CASSLVAGAGNEQFF. The CDR3, as DNA: TGTGCCAGCAGTTTGGTAGCGGGAGCTGGGAATGAGCAGTTCTTC.

This clonotype was picked up one time. The rearrangement uses TRBV20-1 and TRBJ2-2; either TRBD1 or TRBD2 may supply D (6 bases each). Germline lookup yields CDR1 DFQATT and CDR2 SNEGSKA (reference sequence). Trimming left V 5 bases short and J 6 bases short, with 31 bases between. The CDR3 loop spans 19 amino acids. CDR3 amino acids: CSALNVGRADGGRAGELFF. The CDR3 DNA reads TGCAGTGCTCTAAATGTGGGTAGAGCTGACGGGGGCAGGGCCGGGGAGCTGTTTTTT.

This clonotype was picked up many times. This chain connects TRBV12-3 or TRBV12-4 to TRBJ1-4; TRBD1 matches at 8 bases. CDR3 length: 14 amino acids. J gave up 7 bases and V 1 base, and 2 bases lay outside the gene matches. CDR3 loop: CASSLGTGFEKLFF. The CDR3 nucleotides read TGTGCCAGCAGTTTAGGGACAGGGTTTGAAAAACTGTTTTTT.

This clonotype was detected only once. The chain joins TRBV2 to TRBJ2-1; 7 bases match TRBD2. The assigned J gene may be wrong: the sequence end matches TRBJ2-7 better. There are 15 residues in the CDR3. Germline CDR1 is SNHLY and CDR2 is FYNNEI. The CDR3 nucleotides read TGTGCCAGCAGTGTGACTAGCCGCCCCTACAATGAGCAGTACTTC. Translation: CASSVTSRPYNEQYF.

This rearrangement joins TRBV24-1 to TRBJ2-1; D remains ambiguous. V lost 3 bases and J 5 bases, leaving 7 bases between the germline ends. Germline loops: CDR1 KGHDR, CDR2 SFDVKD. This CDR3 has 13 residues. The CDR3 loop reads CATSDAPNNEQFF. The CDR3 DNA follows: TGTGCCACCAGTGATGCGCCGAACAATGAGCAGTTCTTC.

The chain combines TRBV24-1 with TRBJ2-2; TRBD2 agrees at 11 bases. Germline CDR1 is KGHDR and CDR2 is SFDVKD. The CDR3 is 17 residues long. J gave up 2 bases and V 4 bases, and 5 bases lay outside the gene matches. The CDR3 sequence: CATSDPTSGVNTGELFF. CDR3 bases: TGTGCCACCAGTGACCCGACTAGCGGGGTTAACACCGGGGAGCTGTTTTTT.

The chain is built from TRBV12-3 or TRBV12-4 and TRBJ2-5; 9 nucleotides line up with TRBD1. The trim removed 5 bases at V and 1 base at J, leaving 5 bases unmatched. The length of the CDR3 is 15 residues. This chain's CDR3 is CASSRDRGIQETQYF. CDR3 DNA sequence: TGTGCCAGCAGTCGTGACAGGGGGATCCAAGAGACCCAGTACTTC.

This clonotype was seen a handful of times. The chain carries TRBV28 and TRBJ2-1; no reliable D call. Germline V gene lookup returns CDR1 MDHEN and CDR2 SYDVKM. This CDR3 is built from 11 residues. The ends were cut back, 10 bases at V and 8 bases at J, with 12 bases in the middle. CDR3 in amino acids: CATRGFHEQFF. For the CDR3, the DNA is TGTGCCACCCGCGGCTTCCATGAGCAGTTCTTC.

This clonotype was seen repeatedly, ten times or more. This chain connects TRBV12-5 to TRBJ2-5; 8 nucleotides match TRBD1. Germline V CDR1 and CDR2: LGHNT, FRNRAP. With V trimmed by 3 bases and J by 5 bases, 8 bases remained unmatched. The CDR3 has 15 amino acids. The CDR3 loop reads CASGFETTGGETQYF. The CDR3 region has the DNA TGTGCTAGTGGTTTTGAAACCACAGGGGGTGAGACCCAGTACTTC.

The table lists this clonotype with a few counts. V usage is TRBV4-2 and J usage is TRBJ1-2; no reliable D call. CDR1 LGHNA and CDR2 YNFKEQ come from the germline V gene. The V end lost 1 base, the J end lost 8 bases, and 2 bases lay between the germline ends. The CDR3 is 10 amino acids. The CDR3 DNA reads TGTGCCAGCAGCCAAGGCGGCTACACCTTC. Its protein is CASSQGGYTF.

V gene TRBV4-1 combines with J gene TRBJ2-3; possible D gene TRBD2, 5 bases. Germline-derived CDR1 and CDR2 are MGHRA and YSYEKL. This CDR3 is 17 amino acids long. Trimming removed 3 bases at V and 7 bases at J, with 23 bases between. The chain's CDR3 is CASSQGTEGLAWNTQYF. The CDR3, as DNA: TGCGCCAGCAGCCAGGGAACAGAGGGATTAGCCTGGAATACGCAGTATTTT.

This clonotype was counted between two and nine times. The chain is built from TRBV12-3 or TRBV12-4 and TRBJ1-5, with a possible D match to TRBD1 (6 bases). Trimming took off 3 bases at V and 5 bases at J, with 11 bases between the two ends. The CDR3 sequence is 14 residues long. The CDR3 sequence: CASSFAAGDQPQHF. The CDR3 DNA reads as TGTGCCAGCAGTTTCGCAGCAGGGGATCAGCCCCAGCATTTT.

This clonotype was observed a few times. The V call is TRBV12-3 or TRBV12-4, the J call TRBJ2-3, with 12 bases identical to TRBD2. The CDR3 totals 15 residues. V dropped 7 bases and J dropped 4; count of bases not matched to a gene: 6. The CDR3 coding sequence is TGTGCCAGCACCGAGTCTAGCGGGAGGGCAGATACGCAGTATTTT. This encodes CASTESSGRADTQYF.

V gene TRBV28 combines with J gene TRBJ2-4; a weak D match, TRBD1 (6 bases). Looked up from germline, CDR1 is MDHEN and CDR2 is SYDVKM. The V and J ends lost 2 bases and 7 bases respectively, with 12 bases between them. The CDR3 runs to 14 residues. DNA for the CDR3: TGTGCCAGCAGTTTAAACAGGGTGGGGAACATTCAGTACTTC. Its translation is CASSLNRVGNIQYF. The full variable domain, rest sourced from reference TRBV28 and TRBJ2-4, is DVKVTQSSRYLVKRTGEKVFLECVQDMDHENMFWYRQDPGLGLRLIYFSYDVKMKEKGDIPEGYSVSREKKERFSLILESASTNQTSMYLCASSLNRVGNIQYFGAGTRLSVL.